Shown below are 26 T cell receptor beta chains from a single sample sequenced in a study of early T cells in non-severe SARS-CoV-2 infection. From the 5' RACE reads, TCRdb called clonotypes with MiXCR, one entry per CDR3 protein. Found here are some 54,000 distinct CDR3 sequences, under 10% of them singletons; the top ten hold under 9%. Sequencing was performed on whole blood. The receptors come from an adult who was a healthcare worker with PCR-confirmed SARS-CoV-2 infection or an uninfected control (not recorded which).

This chain uses TRBV5-4 with TRBJ2-4, with 14 bases lining up with TRBD2. Looked up from germline, CDR1 is SGHNT and CDR2 is YYREEE (reference sequence). This CDR3 region has 18 residues. The trim removed 3 bases at V and 0 bases at J, leaving 5 bases unmatched. CDR3 loop: CASSSGLAGVGAKNIQYF. CDR3 in DNA: TGTGCCAGCAGCTCGGGACTAGCGGGAGTGGGAGCCAAAAACATTCAGTACTTC. Based on the CDR3 plus reference TRBV5-4 and TRBJ2-4, the full variable domain is ETGVTQSPTHLIKTRGQQVTLRCSSQSGHNTVSWYQQALGQGPQFIFQYYREEENGRGNFPPRFSGLQFPNYSSELNVNALELDDSALYLCASSSGLAGVGAKNIQYFGAGTRLSVL.

The chain combines TRBV2 with TRBJ2-7, with D unclear. The V gene lost 8 bases and the J gene lost 0 bases, with 23 bases spanning the gap. Per germline, CDR1 SNHLY and CDR2 FYNNEI. The CDR3 extends over 17 amino acids. CDR3 sequence (DNA): TGTGCCAGCTTGGGCGGTAATACTGAATCGAGCTCCTACGAGCAGTACTTC. It codes for CASLGGNTESSSYEQYF.

This clonotype was observed many times. This rearrangement joins TRBV20-1 to TRBJ1-2, with no clear D. The ends were cut back, 5 bases at V and 2 bases at J, with 15 bases in the middle. The germline CDR1 and CDR2 sequences are DFQATT and SNEGSKA (reference sequence). This CDR3 comprises 14 residues. CDR3 amino acids: CSAPQTDLNYGYTF. CDR3 DNA sequence: TGCAGTGCTCCCCAGACGGACCTAAACTATGGCTACACCTTC.

This clonotype was picked up many times. This chain joins TRBV10-3 and TRBJ2-5; 9 positions agree with TRBD1. Per germline, CDR1 ENHRY and CDR2 SYGVKD. The CDR3 spans 15 residues. V lost 6 bases, J lost 5 bases, and 10 bases stayed unmatched. CDR3 residues: CAIRPGQGSGETQYF. The CDR3 DNA sequence: TGTGCCATCAGACCGGGACAGGGTTCGGGTGAGACCCAGTACTTC.

V is TRBV20-1 and J is TRBJ2-2, with a weak D call TRBD2 (6 bases). Between the trimmed V and J ends, which lost 3 bases and 2 bases, there was a span of 10 bases. The CDR3 sequence is 14 residues long. The germline gives CDR1 DFQATT, CDR2 SNEGSKA (reference sequence). CDR3: CSARSGLNTGELFF. CDR3 in DNA: TGCAGTGCTAGGTCGGGACTTAACACCGGGGAGCTGTTTTTT.

The CDR3 sequence is CASSQVHTGNEQFF. As DNA, the CDR3 is TGTGCCAGCAGCCAGGTCCATACCGGGAATGAGCAGTTCTTC. The chain links TRBV3-1 to TRBJ2-1; D remains unclear. Germline CDR1 LGHDT, CDR2 YNNKEL (reference sequence). V lost 3 bases, J lost 7 bases, and 13 bases lay in between. This CDR3 contains 14 residues.

The gene calls are TRBV24-1 and TRBJ2-1; no reliable D call. CDR1 is KGHDR, CDR2 SFDVKD, per germline. V was shortened by 3 bases and J by 8 bases, with 13 bases between the two germline ends. The CDR3 has 14 residues. The CDR3 spells CATSDPQRLYEQFF. In nucleotides, the CDR3 is TGTGCCACCAGTGATCCGCAGCGTTTATATGAGCAGTTCTTC.

This clonotype has more than one count but fewer than ten. One end of the junction is discordant with germline, which a read error may explain. The chain recombines TRBV7-7 with TRBJ2-5; D gene uncertain. There are 14 residues in the CDR3. Germline V gene lookup returns CDR1 SSHAT and CDR2 FNYEAQ (reference sequence). This CDR3 is CASSPTGFQETRYF. The CDR3 nucleotides read TGTGCTAGCAGCCCCACCGGGTTCCAAGAGACCCGGTACTTC.

This clonotype was recorded at least ten times. The V gene is TRBV14, the J gene TRBJ2-1; D is ambiguous. V was shortened by 0 bases and J by 0 bases, with 9 bases between the two germline ends. The CDR3 is 16 residues long. CDR1 is SGHDN and CDR2 is FVKESK in the germline V gene. CDR3 sequence reads: CASSQDQRASYNEQFF. CDR3 bases: TGTGCCAGCAGCCAAGATCAGCGAGCCTCCTACAATGAGCAGTTCTTC.

This clonotype occurred many times. The J gene is TRBJ2-1, the V gene TRBV5-6, with D perhaps assigned TRBD1 or TRBD2 (5 bases each). The germline V gene encodes CDR1 SGHDT and CDR2 YYEEEE. V was cut by 8 bases and J by 0 bases, with 12 bases left in between. The CDR3 spans 14 residues. The CDR3 region is CASGDAGSYNEQFF. The DNA of the CDR3 is TGTGCCAGTGGGGACGCCGGCTCCTACAATGAGCAGTTCTTC.

This clonotype was observed at least ten times. This chain uses TRBV12-3 or TRBV12-4 with TRBJ2-2; no clear D. CDR3 length: 12 residues. The germline V and J ends were trimmed by 6 bases and 1 base, with 3 bases remaining between them. In nucleotides, the CDR3 is TGTGCCAGCAGAGAGAACACCGGGGAGCTGTTTTTT. Its protein product is CASRENTGELFF.

In its sample, this clonotype was seen a few times. The chain links TRBV5-6 to TRBJ1-5; no reliable D call. The ends were cut back, 4 bases at V and 1 base at J, with 15 bases in the middle. In germline, CDR1 is SGHDT, CDR2 YYEEEE. The CDR3 has 16 amino acids. The CDR3 region has the DNA TGTGCCAGCAGCCCGAGTGAGGGAAGGAGCAATCAGCCCCAGCATTTT. Amino acids: CASSPSEGRSNQPQHF.

In this sample, this clonotype turned up a few times. The V gene is TRBV3-1, the J gene TRBJ2-2; 9 nucleotides agree with TRBD2. V dropped 1 base and J dropped 0; count of bases not matched to a gene: 6. The CDR3 runs to 18 residues. CDR1 LGHDT and CDR2 YNNKEL come from the germline V gene (reference sequence). The CDR3 here is CASSQGLAGVTNTGELFF. The CDR3 DNA sequence: TGTGCCAGCAGCCAAGGATTAGCGGGAGTCACGAACACCGGGGAGCTGTTTTTT.

In this sample, this clonotype turned up a few times. The gene calls are TRBV11-1 and TRBJ2-7; D unclear. The CDR3 loop spans 14 amino acids. CDR1 is SGHAT and CDR2 is FQDESV in the germline V gene (reference sequence). V lost 2 bases and J lost 0, with 8 bases in between. For the CDR3, the DNA is TGTGCCAGCAGCTTATCAGGCCCCTCCTACGAGCAGTACTTC. Protein product: CASSLSGPSYEQYF.

A few counts support this clonotype. The germline gene is not matched at one end of the junction; a read error may be the cause. The chain links TRBV5-1 to TRBJ1-1, with TRBD1 as a possible D gene (5 bases). The germline V gene has CDR1 SGHRS and CDR2 YFSETQ. This CDR3 spans 14 amino acids. CDR3 amino acids: CASSLPGLNTEAFF. In DNA, the CDR3 is TGCGCCAGCAGCTTACCGGGACTGAATACTGAAGCTTTCTTT.

This clonotype was recorded a few times. The chain couples TRBV30 to TRBJ2-5; no reliable D call. V dropped 4 bases and J dropped 3 bases, with 9 bases sitting between them. This CDR3 has 12 residues. CDR1 and CDR2 (germline): GTSNPN, SVGIG (reference sequence). CDR3 amino acids: CAWNGPEETQYF. The CDR3 DNA is TGTGCCTGGAACGGGCCTGAAGAGACCCAGTACTTC.

The table lists this clonotype with many counts. The chain is built from TRBV11-2 and TRBJ2-5, with 8 bases fitting TRBD1. This CDR3 spans 13 amino acids. Germline loops: CDR1 SGHAT, CDR2 FQNNGV. V trimming: 6 bases; J trimming: 5 bases; junction bases outside the gene matches: 5. In DNA, the CDR3 is TGTGCCAGCAGACGGACAGGGCGGGAGACCCAGTACTTC. As protein: CASRRTGRETQYF.

The chain recombines TRBV15 with TRBJ2-4; the D gene is possibly TRBD2 (5 bases). From germline, CDR1 is LNHNV and CDR2 YYDKDF (reference sequence). The length of the CDR3 is 13 residues. Trimming shortened V by 7 bases and J by 4 bases, and 11 bases separated the two germline ends. This CDR3 reads CATILPGKNIQYF. The CDR3 bases are TGTGCCACCATTCTTCCGGGGAAAAACATTCAGTACTTC.

This clonotype showed up many times. Its ends do not fully match the called genes, so a read error is possible. The chain combines TRBV29-1 with TRBJ1-2; TRBD1 matches 8 bases. CDR1 is SQVTM, CDR2 ANQGSEA, per germline. The CDR3 runs to 13 residues. The DNA of the CDR3 is TGCAGCGTTAATCAGGGGGCGAACTCTGGCTACACCTTC. Translation: CSVNQGANSGYTF.

J is TRBJ2-7 and V is TRBV10-3; 7 bases match TRBD1. CDR3 length: 14 residues. CDR1 ENHRY and CDR2 SYGVKD come from the germline V gene. The junction had 4 bases not matched to a gene; V was cut back by 3 bases and J by 2 bases. CDR3 region: CAISDTGTAYEQYF. The CDR3 DNA follows: TGTGCCATCAGTGATACCGGGACAGCCTACGAGCAGTACTTC.

This clonotype was seen just once. One base away lies a much larger clone, so this may be a sequencing read error. The final CDR3 position lacks the conserved phenylalanine or tryptophan, pointing to a likely read error. This chain connects TRBV6-2 or TRBV6-3 to TRBJ2-7, with 10 positions matching TRBD2. This CDR3 region has 15 residues. The ends lost 2 bases at V and 3 bases at J; junction bases unmatched: 4. The germline V gene encodes CDR1 MNHEY and CDR2 SVGEGT. The CDR3 region has the DNA TGTGCCAGCAGTTACGGGACTAGCGATTACTACGAGCAGTACTAC. Its protein is CASSYGTSDYYEQYY.

This clonotype was seen many times. The rearrangement links TRBV7-2 to TRBJ2-1; D remains ambiguous. The germline CDR1 and CDR2 sequences are SGHTA and FQGNSA. V shed 5 bases and J shed 6 bases, with 17 bases lying between them. The CDR3 extends over 15 amino acids. The CDR3 DNA reads as TGTGCCAGCAGCAGAGAAGGGCCAGGAGCCAATGAGCAGTTCTTC. Protein: CASSREGPGANEQFF.

This clonotype occurred a few times. The chain employs TRBV5-4 and TRBJ2-5; 7 nucleotides match TRBD2. This CDR3 contains 15 residues. Germline V gives CDR1 SGHNT, CDR2 YYREEE (reference sequence). After removal of 3 bases from V and 5 bases from J, the junction contained 10 bases not matched to a gene. CDR3 nucleotides: TGTGCCAGCAGCTGGATGCTTGGGGGAGGGGAGACCCAGTACTTC. Its translation is CASSWMLGGGETQYF. Filled out from reference TRBV5-4 and TRBJ2-5, the complete variable domain reads ETGVTQSPTHLIKTRGQQVTLRCSSQSGHNTVSWYQQALGQGPQFIFQYYREEENGRGNFPPRFSGLQFPNYSSELNVNALELDDSALYLCASSWMLGGGETQYFGPGTRLLVL.

This clonotype showed up just a few times. J is TRBJ1-2 and V is TRBV5-4; possible D gene TRBD1, 6 bases. Germline-derived CDR1 and CDR2 are SGHNT and YYREEE (reference sequence). V was clipped by 3 bases and J by 9 bases, with 15 bases between them. The CDR3 sequence is 13 residues long. The CDR3 region has the DNA TGTGCCAGCAGCTCCCCGACAGGTCAAAGCTACACCTTC. Translated: CASSSPTGQSYTF.

At least ten counts were recorded for this clonotype. This rearrangement joins TRBV30 to TRBJ1-5, with no clear D. The germline V gene has CDR1 GTSNPN and CDR2 SVGIG (reference sequence). Trimming removed 2 bases from V and 3 bases from J, with 14 bases in between. The CDR3 covers 15 residues. The CDR3 here is CAWSPSNVLNQPQHF. CDR3 coding DNA: TGTGCCTGGAGTCCCAGTAACGTACTCAATCAGCCCCAGCATTTT. The complete variable domain, with remaining parts taken from reference TRBV30 and TRBJ1-5, reads SQTIHQWPATLVQPVGSPLSLECTVEGTSNPNLYWYRQAAGRGLQLLFYSVGIGQISSEVPQNLSASRPQDRQFILSSKKLLLSDSGFYLCAWSPSNVLNQPQHFGDGTRLSIL.

This clonotype has only a few counts. The chain joins TRBV6-5 to TRBJ2-3, with D perhaps TRBD2 (5 bases). V lost 5 bases, J lost 0 bases, and 12 bases lay in between. Germline CDR1 reads MNHEY; CDR2 reads SVGAGI. This CDR3 has 15 residues. In DNA form, the CDR3 reads TGTGCCAGCAGTGAGCTAGACTACAGCACAGATACGCAGTATTTT. Translating it yields CASSELDYSTDTQYF.